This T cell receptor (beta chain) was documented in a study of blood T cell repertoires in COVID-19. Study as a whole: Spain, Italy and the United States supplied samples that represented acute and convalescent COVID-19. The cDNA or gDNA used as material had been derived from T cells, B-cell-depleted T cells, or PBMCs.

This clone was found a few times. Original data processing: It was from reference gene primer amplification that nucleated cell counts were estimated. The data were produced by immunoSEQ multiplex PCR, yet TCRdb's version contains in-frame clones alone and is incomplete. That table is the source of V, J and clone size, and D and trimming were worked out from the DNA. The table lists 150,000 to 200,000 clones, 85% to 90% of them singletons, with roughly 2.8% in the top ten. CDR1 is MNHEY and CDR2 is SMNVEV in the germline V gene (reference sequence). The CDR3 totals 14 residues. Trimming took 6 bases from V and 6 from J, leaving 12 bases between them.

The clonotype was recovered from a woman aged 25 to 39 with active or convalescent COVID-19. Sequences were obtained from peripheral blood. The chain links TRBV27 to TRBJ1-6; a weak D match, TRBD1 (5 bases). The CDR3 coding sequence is TGTGCCAGCAGCTTCCAGGGTATTAATTCACCCCTCCACTTT. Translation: CASSFQGINSPLHF.